The next 7 T cell receptor beta chains were all read from a single sample in a study of CD8 T cells in ankylosing spondylitis. These receptors have no known antigen. Overall study findings and caveats: Made up of 7 to 9 highly homologous variants, a TCR beta motif appeared characteristic of ankylosing spondylitis blood.

TCRdb re-analysed the 5' RACE reads in MiXCR, keeping a single row per CDR3 protein. Of about 340,000 distinct CDR3 sequences in the sample, 6.5% to 10% were seen once. The material sequenced was blood, either unsorted or a sorted T cell fraction (not recorded which). These receptors originate from a male donor with ankylosing spondylitis.

The table lists this clonotype with many counts. J is TRBJ2-3 and V is TRBV12-3 or TRBV12-4, with a weak D call TRBD1 (5 bases). Trimming removed 1 base at V and 2 bases at J, with 10 bases between. The CDR3 extends over 15 amino acids. CDR3 bases: TGTGCCAGCAGTTTAGACAGGACCGACACAGATACGCAGTATTTT. Translating gives CASSLDRTDTDTQYF.

This chain joins TRBV4-2 and TRBJ2-5; 8 bases align to TRBD2. With V trimmed by 0 bases and J by 3 bases, 9 bases remained unmatched. This CDR3 is built from 17 residues. Germline CDR1 is LGHNA and CDR2 is YNFKEQ. CDR3 DNA sequence: TGTGCCAGCAGCCAAGATGGAAGAGCGGGAGAAGAAGAGACCCAGTACTTC. Protein product: CASSQDGRAGEEETQYF.

This CDR3 is CASSLDVTDTQYF. CDR3 bases: TGCGCCAGCAGCTTGGATGTCACAGATACGCAGTATTTT. The V gene is TRBV5-1, the J gene TRBJ2-3; no reliable D call. Germline assignment: CDR1 SGHRS and CDR2 YFSETQ. The CDR3 length is 13 residues. V lost 0 bases to trimming and J lost 2 bases, with 4 bases between them.

This clonotype turned up a few times. This chain connects TRBV6-2 or TRBV6-3 to TRBJ1-5; D is perhaps TRBD1 (5 bases). Germline assignment: CDR1 MNHEY and CDR2 SVGEGT. CDR3 length: 14 amino acids. V lost 7 bases and J 2 bases, leaving 12 bases between the germline ends. The CDR3 spells CASTGPTRNQPQHF. In nucleotides, the CDR3 is TGTGCCAGCACAGGGCCCACCCGCAATCAGCCCCAGCATTTT.

The chain uses TRBV7-8 and TRBJ2-7; 7 bases are shared with TRBD2. Germline values: CDR1 SGHVS, CDR2 FQNEAQ. This CDR3 has 17 residues. V was pared by 4 bases and J by 0 bases, with 12 bases of the junction left unmatched. The CDR3 loop reads CASSSRWLAESSYEQYF. The CDR3 region has the DNA TGTGCCAGCAGCTCGAGGTGGCTAGCGGAAAGCTCCTACGAGCAGTACTTC.

The chain uses TRBV7-9 and TRBJ1-4, with D possibly being TRBD1 (5 bases). The CDR3 totals 14 residues. CDR1 is SEHNR and CDR2 is FQNEAQ in the germline V gene (reference sequence). V dropped 4 bases and J dropped 7 bases, with 13 bases sitting between them. CDR3 loop: CASSSRTIGEKLFF. The CDR3 nucleotides read TGTGCCAGCAGCTCCCGGACAATCGGTGAAAAACTGTTTTTT. The entire variable domain, with the rest obtained from reference TRBV7-9 and TRBJ1-4, is as follows: DTGVSQNPRHKITKRGQNVTFRCDPISEHNRLYWYRQTLGQGPEFLTYFQNEAQLEKSRLLSDRFSAERPKGSFSTLEIQRTEQGDSAMYLCASSSRTIGEKLFFGSGTQLSVL.

This clonotype was found many times. For the CDR3, the DNA is TGTGCCAGCAGCCAAGATACACGGGCCTCTCGGACAGATACGCAGTATTTT. Its translation is CASSQDTRASRTDTQYF. The chain carries TRBV5-6 and TRBJ2-3, with D unresolved. Trimming took 4 bases from V and 3 from J, leaving 21 bases between them. The CDR3 spans 17 residues. Looked up from germline, CDR1 is SGHDT and CDR2 is YYEEEE.